In its sample, the clone carrying this TCR beta chain was seen once. The antigen is not known. The sample comes from a study of shared clonotypes between healthy human individuals. Study observations and caveats: Estimated richness values were generally larger in naive subsets than in memory subsets. It was the non-shared clonotypes that had lower generation probabilities than clonotypes shared by all four donors.

The CDR3 runs 17 residues. Germline loops: CDR1 SGHTA, CDR2 FQGNSA. V was pared by 5 bases and J by 7 bases, with 19 bases of the junction left unmatched. Each sorted subset replicate got 200 ng genomic DNA, roughly 30,000 genomes. Authors' data handling: Filtering of immunoSEQ junctional sequences could not match full-length read filtering. The protocol was immunoSEQ multiplex PCR, while the TCRdb copy is restricted to in-frame clones and leaves out a portion. V and J calls and clone size are those listed in that table; D and trimming were worked out from the DNA. The table lists approximately 340,000 clones, approximately 79% of them singletons, with around 10% in the top ten.

Sequencing input: memory CD4+ T cells sorted from blood. The subset was: CD45RA-negative fraction. This receptor was taken from a man younger than 40 in good health. The chain employs TRBV7-2 and TRBJ2-5; the match to TRBD2 covers 7 bases. The CDR3 spells CASSPRGLLASGGTQYF. The CDR3 coding sequence is TGTGCCAGCAGCCCTAGGGGTTTACTAGCGAGCGGTGGGACCCAGTACTTC.